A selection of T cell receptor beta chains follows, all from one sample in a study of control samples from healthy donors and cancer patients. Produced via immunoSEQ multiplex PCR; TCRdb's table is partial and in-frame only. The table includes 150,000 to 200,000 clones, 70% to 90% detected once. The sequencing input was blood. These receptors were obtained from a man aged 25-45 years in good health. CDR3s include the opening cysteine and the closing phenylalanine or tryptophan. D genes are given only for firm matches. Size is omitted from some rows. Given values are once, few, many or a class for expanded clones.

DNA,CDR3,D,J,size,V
TGTGCCAGCAGCCCCGCCGCTAACCCCACAGATACGCAGTATTTT,CASSPAANPTDTQYF,-,TRBJ2-3,-,TRBV9
TGTGCCAGCAGCGTAGTGGAGGCAGCCGGGGAGCTGTTTTTT,CASSVVEAAGELFF,-,TRBJ2-2,-,TRBV9
TGCGCCAGCAGCCACCGGGACAGGGAAAAACTGTTTTTT,CASSHRDREKLFF,TRBD1,TRBJ1-4,-,TRBV4-1
TGTGCCATCTCCGGGACAGAGAACACTGAAGCTTTCTTT,CAISGTENTEAFF,TRBD1,TRBJ1-1,-,TRBV10-3
TGTGCCAGCAGCCAGGGGGCTGGGACTGAAGCTTTCTTT,CASSQGAGTEAFF,-,TRBJ1-1,-,TRBV3-1/TRBV3-2
TGTGCCAGCAGCCAAGGATCGGGACTAGCGGACGAGCAGTACTTC,CASSQGSGLADEQYF,TRBD2,TRBJ2-7,-,TRBV3-1/TRBV3-2
TGTGCCAGCAGCTTAGCGTCAGGGAGAGGAAACACTGAAGCTTTCTTT,CASSLASGRGNTEAFF,-,TRBJ1-1,-,TRBV5-5
TGTGCCACCAGCAGAAAAGTGCGGGGGGCGAGGACTGAAGCTTTCTTT,CATSRKVRGARTEAFF,-,TRBJ1-1,-,TRBV15
TGTGCCAGCAGCCCCGACATCTCCTACAATGAGCAGTTCTTC,CASSPDISYNEQFF,-,TRBJ2-1,-,TRBV3-1/TRBV3-2
TGTGCCAGCTCCCGACCGTCCTACGAGCAGTACTTC,CASSRPSYEQYF,-,TRBJ2-7,-,TRBV21-1
TGTGCCAGCAGTTTAAAGTCCGGGGCCCCTGGGCAGTACTTC,CASSLKSGAPGQYF,-,TRBJ2-7,-,TRBV7-2
TGTGCCAGCAGGGACCATCTCTCTGGAAACACCATATATTTT,CASRDHLSGNTIYF,-,TRBJ1-3,-,TRBV2
TGTGCCAGCTCACCAGGACGGTTAAGCTCCTACGAGCAGTACTTC,CASSPGRLSSYEQYF,-,TRBJ2-7,-,TRBV18
TGTGCCAGCAGACAGGGGCCCGGCTACACCTTC,CASRQGPGYTF,TRBD1,TRBJ1-2,-,TRBV6-6
TGTGCCAGCAGTGAAATCGGGCAGCCCCACTATGGCTACACCTTC,CASSEIGQPHYGYTF,-,TRBJ1-2,few,TRBV6-1
TGTGCCAGCGCCCGAGGGACCGAAAAACTGTTTTTT,CASARGTEKLFF,-,TRBJ1-4,-,TRBV25-1
TGCGCCAGCAGCTTCGCCGGGACAGGGGGCCGGGGCAATCAGCCCCAGCATTTT,CASSFAGTGGRGNQPQHF,TRBD1,TRBJ1-5,-,TRBV4-1
TGCAGTGCTAGTCCTTCCGGGACAGGGAAAATCGGTGGCTACACCTTC,CSASPSGTGKIGGYTF,TRBD1,TRBJ1-2,-,TRBV20-1
TGTGCCAGTAGTATTACCCATGGCTACACCTTC,CASSITHGYTF,-,TRBJ1-2,-,TRBV19
TGTGCCAGCAAGGGGGAGGGGAATCAGCCCCAGCATTTT,CASKGEGNQPQHF,-,TRBJ1-5,-,TRBV6-5
TGTGCCAGCTCACAAAACAGGGGGCCCAACACCGGGGAGCTGTTTTTT,CASSQNRGPNTGELFF,TRBD1,TRBJ2-2,-,TRBV18
TGTGCCAGCAGTTACAGACGCTCGGTCCAGCTCAATCAGCCCCAGCATTTT,CASSYRRSVQLNQPQHF,-,TRBJ1-5,-,TRBV6-2/TRBV6-3
TGTGCCACCAGTGATTCTACAGTCAATTCACCCCTCCACTTT,CATSDSTVNSPLHF,-,TRBJ1-6,-,TRBV24-1
TGTGCCAGCAGCCTTAGGGATGAGCAGTTCTTC,CASSLRDEQFF,-,TRBJ2-1,-,TRBV12-3/TRBV12-4
TGTGCCAGCAGCCCGGACAGAGGCTATGGCTACACCTTC,CASSPDRGYGYTF,-,TRBJ1-2,-,TRBV7-9
TGTGCCAGCAGTCCCTTGACTAGTCTCGGGGAGCTGTTTTTT,CASSPLTSLGELFF,-,TRBJ2-2,-,TRBV6-5
TGTGCCAGCAGGGGGGTCTCCTACGAGCAGTACTTC,CASRGVSYEQYF,-,TRBJ2-7,-,TRBV28
TGTGCCAGCAGCTTAGCAGGGCTAGCTAACTATGGCTACACCTTC,CASSLAGLANYGYTF,-,TRBJ1-2,-,TRBV11-2
TGTGCCAGCAGCTCCGGACTTGAGAGTAAGGATACGCAGTATTTT,CASSSGLESKDTQYF,-,TRBJ2-3,once,TRBV13
TGTGCCAGCAGCCCAAGGGGGTTAGATAATTCACCCCTCCACTTT,CASSPRGLDNSPLHF,-,TRBJ1-6,-,TRBV27
TGTGCCAGCAGCTTAGGGTCGGGACAGGAACAAGCTTTCTTT,CASSLGSGQEQAFF,TRBD1,TRBJ1-1,-,TRBV7-9
TGTGCCACCAGCAGAGATCGGTGGGAATCCTACGAGCAGTACTTC,CATSRDRWESYEQYF,-,TRBJ2-7,once,TRBV15
TGTGCCAGCAGCCAAGAGGCGGGCACAGATACGCAGTATTTT,CASSQEAGTDTQYF,-,TRBJ2-3,-,TRBV3-1/TRBV3-2
TGTGCCAGCAGCCACATATTCCAGGGTACGGAGACCCAGTACTTC,CASSHIFQGTETQYF,-,TRBJ2-5,-,TRBV14
TGTGCCAGCAGTACTCGGACTCCAGCGAACACTGAAGCTTTCTTT,CASSTRTPANTEAFF,-,TRBJ1-1,-,TRBV6-5
TGTGCCAGCAGCTTAGAAGGGTTGGAGACCCAGTACTTC,CASSLEGLETQYF,-,TRBJ2-5,-,TRBV7-8
TGTGCCAGCAGCCCCGGGCAGGGGTACTACGAGCAGTACTTC,CASSPGQGYYEQYF,-,TRBJ2-7,-,TRBV21-1
TGTGCCAGCAGTTTAGGGGAGGGTCGCTACACCTTC,CASSLGEGRYTF,-,TRBJ1-2,-,TRBV12-3/TRBV12-4
TGTGCCGGGGGGACTCCCCGCGGGCATGAGCAGTTCTTC,CAGGTPRGHEQFF,-,TRBJ2-1,-,TRBV19
TGTGCCAGCTCACCAGGGCAGGGGGCGCGAGAGCAGTACTTC,CASSPGQGAREQYF,TRBD1,TRBJ2-7,-,TRBV18
TGTGCCAGCAGTGGGACTGTTCATTCACCCCTCCACTTT,CASSGTVHSPLHF,-,TRBJ1-6,-,TRBV2
TGTGCCAGCAGCGTCACATCGACCCCTGGGGAGACCCAGTACTTC,CASSVTSTPGETQYF,-,TRBJ2-5,-,TRBV9